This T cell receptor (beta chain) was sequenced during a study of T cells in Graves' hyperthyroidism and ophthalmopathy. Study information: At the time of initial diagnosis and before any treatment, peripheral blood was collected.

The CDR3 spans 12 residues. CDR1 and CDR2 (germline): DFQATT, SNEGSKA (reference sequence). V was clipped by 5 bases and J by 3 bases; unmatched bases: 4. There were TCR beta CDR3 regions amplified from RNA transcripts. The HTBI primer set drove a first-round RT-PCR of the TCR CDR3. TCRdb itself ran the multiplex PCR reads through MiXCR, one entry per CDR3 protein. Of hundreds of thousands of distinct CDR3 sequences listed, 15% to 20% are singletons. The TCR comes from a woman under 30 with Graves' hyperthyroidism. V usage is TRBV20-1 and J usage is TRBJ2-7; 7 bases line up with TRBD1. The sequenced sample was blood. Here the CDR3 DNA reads TGCAGTGCTCCGGGACAGTTCTACGAGCAGTACTTC. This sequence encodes CSAPGQFYEQYF.